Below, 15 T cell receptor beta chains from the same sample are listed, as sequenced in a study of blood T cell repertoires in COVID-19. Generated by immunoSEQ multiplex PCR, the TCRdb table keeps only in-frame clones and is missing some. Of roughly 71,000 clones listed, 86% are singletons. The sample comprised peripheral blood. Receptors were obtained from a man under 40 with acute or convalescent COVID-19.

The CDR3 DNA is TGTGCCAGCAGCGGGACAGGGGTAAACTCCTACAATGAGCAGTTCTTC. Protein: CASSGTGVNSYNEQFF. The chain links TRBV9 to TRBJ2-1; TRBD1 matches 9 bases. This CDR3 spans 16 amino acids. V was clipped by 3 bases and J by 0 bases; unmatched bases: 4. CDR1 is SGDLS, CDR2 YYNGEE, per germline.

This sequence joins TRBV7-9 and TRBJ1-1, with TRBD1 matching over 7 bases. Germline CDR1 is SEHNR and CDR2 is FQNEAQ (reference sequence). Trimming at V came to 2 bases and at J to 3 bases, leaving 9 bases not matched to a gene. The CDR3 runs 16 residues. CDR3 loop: CASSLPTGYGDTEAFF. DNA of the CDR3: TGTGCCAGCAGCTTACCGACAGGGTATGGCGACACTGAAGCTTTCTTT.

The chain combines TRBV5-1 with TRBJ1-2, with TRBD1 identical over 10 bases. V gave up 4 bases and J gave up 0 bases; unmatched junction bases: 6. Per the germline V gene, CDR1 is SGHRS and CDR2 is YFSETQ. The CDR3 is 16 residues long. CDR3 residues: CASSEGQGTANYGYTF. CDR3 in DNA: TGCGCCAGCAGCGAGGGACAGGGGACAGCTAACTATGGCTACACCTTC.

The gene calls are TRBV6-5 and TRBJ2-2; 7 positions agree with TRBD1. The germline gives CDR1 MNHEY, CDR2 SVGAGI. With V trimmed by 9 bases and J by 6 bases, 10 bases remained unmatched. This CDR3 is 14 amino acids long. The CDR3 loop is CASWGRGLAGELFF. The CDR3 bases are TGTGCCAGTTGGGGAAGGGGGCTAGCCGGGGAGCTGTTTTTT.

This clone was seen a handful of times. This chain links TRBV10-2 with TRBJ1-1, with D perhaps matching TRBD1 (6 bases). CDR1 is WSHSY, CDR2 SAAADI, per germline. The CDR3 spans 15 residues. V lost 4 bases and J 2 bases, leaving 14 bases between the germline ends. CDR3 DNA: TGCGCCAGCAGTGGAAGACGGACAGCTAACACTGAAGCTTTCTTT. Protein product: CASSGRRTANTEAFF.

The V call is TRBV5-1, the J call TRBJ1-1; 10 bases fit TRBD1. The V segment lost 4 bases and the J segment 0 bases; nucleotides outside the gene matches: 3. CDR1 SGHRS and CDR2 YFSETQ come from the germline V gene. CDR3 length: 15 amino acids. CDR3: CASSATGGMNTEAFF. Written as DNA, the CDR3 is TGCGCCAGCAGCGCGACAGGGGGCATGAACACTGAAGCTTTCTTT.

Written as DNA, the CDR3 is TGTGCCAGCTCACCGTCTTGGGGGGGTGACGATGAGCAGTTCTTC. Protein product: CASSPSWGGDDEQFF. The V call is TRBV18, the J call TRBJ2-1; 7 nucleotides agree with TRBD2. V dropped 3 bases and J dropped 8; count of bases not matched to a gene: 10. Germline lookup yields CDR1 KGHSH and CDR2 LQKENI. The CDR3 length is 15 residues.

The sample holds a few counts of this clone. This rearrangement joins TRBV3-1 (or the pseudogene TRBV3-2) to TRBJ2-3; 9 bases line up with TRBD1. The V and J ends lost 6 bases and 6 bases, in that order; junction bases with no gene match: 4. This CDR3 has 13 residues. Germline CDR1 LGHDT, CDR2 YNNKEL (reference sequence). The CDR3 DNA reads TGTGCCAGCAGGGGGACAGGGAGGGATACGCAGTATTTT. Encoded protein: CASRGTGRDTQYF.

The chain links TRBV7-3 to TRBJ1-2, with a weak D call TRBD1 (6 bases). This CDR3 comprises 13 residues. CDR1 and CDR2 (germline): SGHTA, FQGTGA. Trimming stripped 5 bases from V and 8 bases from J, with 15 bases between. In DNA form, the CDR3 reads TGTGCCAGCAGCCCAATCCACAGGGCCGGCTACACCTTC. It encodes CASSPIHRAGYTF. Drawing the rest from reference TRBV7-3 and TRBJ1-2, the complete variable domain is GAGVSQTPSNKVTEKGKYVELRCDPISGHTALYWYRQSLGQGPEFLIYFQGTGAADDSGLPNDRFFAVRPEGSVSTLKIQRTERGDSAVYLCASSPIHRAGYTFGSGTRLTVV.

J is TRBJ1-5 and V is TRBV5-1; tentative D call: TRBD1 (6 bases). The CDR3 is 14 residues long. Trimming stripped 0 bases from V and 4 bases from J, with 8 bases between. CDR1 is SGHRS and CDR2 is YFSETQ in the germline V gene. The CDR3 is CASSLGDTNQPQHF. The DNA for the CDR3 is TGCGCCAGCAGCTTGGGGGACACAAATCAGCCCCAGCATTTT.

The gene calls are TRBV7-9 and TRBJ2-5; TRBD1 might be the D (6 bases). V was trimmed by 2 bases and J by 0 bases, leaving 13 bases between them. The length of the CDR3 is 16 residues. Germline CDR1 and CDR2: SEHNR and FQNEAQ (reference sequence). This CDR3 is CASSLRDTKHQETQYF. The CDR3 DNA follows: TGTGCCAGCAGCTTACGGGACACCAAACACCAAGAGACCCAGTACTTC.

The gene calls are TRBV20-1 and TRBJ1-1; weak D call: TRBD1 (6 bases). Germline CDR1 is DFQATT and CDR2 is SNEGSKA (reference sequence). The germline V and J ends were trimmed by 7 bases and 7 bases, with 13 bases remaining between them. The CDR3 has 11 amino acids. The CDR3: CSGGHKFEAFF. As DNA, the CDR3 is TGCAGTGGGGGACACAAATTTGAAGCTTTCTTT.

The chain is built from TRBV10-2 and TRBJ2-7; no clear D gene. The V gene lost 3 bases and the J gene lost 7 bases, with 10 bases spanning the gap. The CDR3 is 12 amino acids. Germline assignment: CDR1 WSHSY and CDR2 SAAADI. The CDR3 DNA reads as TGCGCCAGCAGTGAATACTCCCTGGAGCAGTACTTC. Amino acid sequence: CASSEYSLEQYF.

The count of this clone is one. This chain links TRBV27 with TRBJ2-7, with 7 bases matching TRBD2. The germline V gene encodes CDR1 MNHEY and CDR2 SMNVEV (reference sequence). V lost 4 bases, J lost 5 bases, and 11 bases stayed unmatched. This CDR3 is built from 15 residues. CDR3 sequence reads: CASSSRSGTTDEQYF. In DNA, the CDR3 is TGTGCCAGCAGTTCCAGGTCCGGGACTACCGACGAGCAGTACTTC.

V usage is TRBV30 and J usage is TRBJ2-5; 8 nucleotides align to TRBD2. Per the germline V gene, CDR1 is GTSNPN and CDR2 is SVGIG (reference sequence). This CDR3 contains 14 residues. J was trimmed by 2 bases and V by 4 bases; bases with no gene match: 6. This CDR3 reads CAWNRLAPQETQYF. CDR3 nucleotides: TGTGCCTGGAACCGACTAGCGCCTCAAGAGACCCAGTACTTC. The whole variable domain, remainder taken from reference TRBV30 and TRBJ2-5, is SQTIHQWPATLVQPVGSPLSLECTVEGTSNPNLYWYRQAAGRGLQLLFYSVGIGQISSEVPQNLSASRPQDRQFILSSKKLLLSDSGFYLCAWNRLAPQETQYFGPGTRLLVL.